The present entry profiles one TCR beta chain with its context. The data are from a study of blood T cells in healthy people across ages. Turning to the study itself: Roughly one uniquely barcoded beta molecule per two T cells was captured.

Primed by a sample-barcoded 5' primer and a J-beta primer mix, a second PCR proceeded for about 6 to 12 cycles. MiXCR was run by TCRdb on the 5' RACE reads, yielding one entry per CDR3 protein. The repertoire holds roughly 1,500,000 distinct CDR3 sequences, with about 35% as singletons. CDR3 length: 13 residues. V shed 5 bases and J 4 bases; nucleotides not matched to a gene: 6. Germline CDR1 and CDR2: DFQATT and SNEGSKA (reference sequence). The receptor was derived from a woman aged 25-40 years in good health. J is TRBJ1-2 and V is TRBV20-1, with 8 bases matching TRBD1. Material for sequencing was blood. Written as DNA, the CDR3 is TGCAGTGCTTCCAGGGGGCTCAGCTATGGCTACACCTTC. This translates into CSASRGLSYGYTF.